These T cell receptor beta chains were read from a single sample in a study of T cell responses to AZD1222 COVID-19 vaccine. Clones were sequenced by immunoSEQ multiplex PCR, and TCRdb holds only the in-frame ones, with some missing. The sample lists around 30,000 clones; more than 85% were seen once. The sample consisted of peripheral blood, taken on day 0 of AZD1222 vaccination. The origin of the receptors is an adult in good health. Both conserved end residues are part of each CDR3. D genes are given only for firm matches. Not every row has a clone size; where given, it reads once, few, many or a size class.

v_call: TRBV7-2; d_call: TRBD1; j_call: TRBJ1-3; clone_size: once; cdr3_nt: TGTGCCAGCAGCCTCCGGACAGGTCAAGGAGGAAACACCATATATTTT; cdr3_aa: CASSLRTGQGGNTIYF
v_call: TRBV11-2; d_call: NA; j_call: TRBJ2-1; clone_size: NA; cdr3_nt: TGTGCCAGCAGCCCAATCTGGGGATATGAGCAGTTCTTC; cdr3_aa: CASSPIWGYEQFF
v_call: TRBV7-9; d_call: TRBD2; j_call: TRBJ2-5; clone_size: NA; cdr3_nt: TGTGCCAGCAGCGTCGGACTAGTGGAGACCCAGTACTTC; cdr3_aa: CASSVGLVETQYF
v_call: TRBV3-1/TRBV3-2; d_call: NA; j_call: TRBJ1-3; clone_size: NA; cdr3_nt: TGTGCCAGCAGCCAACCTACAGGTCACACCATATATTTT; cdr3_aa: CASSQPTGHTIYF
v_call: TRBV5-4; d_call: NA; j_call: TRBJ2-1; clone_size: NA; cdr3_nt: TGTGCCAGCAGCCCTGAGGCCTTCTACAATGAGCAGTTCTTC; cdr3_aa: CASSPEAFYNEQFF
v_call: TRBV10-3; d_call: NA; j_call: TRBJ1-5; clone_size: NA; cdr3_nt: TGTGCCATCAGTGAGGGCTCTGGGCCTCAGCCCCAGCATTTT; cdr3_aa: CAISEGSGPQPQHF
v_call: TRBV30; d_call: TRBD1; j_call: TRBJ1-6; clone_size: NA; cdr3_nt: TGTGCCTGGAGGTGGTTGTGGGACAGGGCTAATTCACCCCTCCACTTT; cdr3_aa: CAWRWLWDRANSPLHF
v_call: TRBV6-5; d_call: NA; j_call: TRBJ1-6; clone_size: NA; cdr3_nt: TGTGCCAGCAGCGACACAGGGCTTTCACCCCTCCACTTT; cdr3_aa: CASSDTGLSPLHF
v_call: TRBV6-1; d_call: TRBD1; j_call: TRBJ1-6; clone_size: once; cdr3_nt: TGTGCCAGCAGTGAAAGGGGACAGGGTAATTCACCCCTCCACTTT; cdr3_aa: CASSERGQGNSPLHF
v_call: TRBV7-8; d_call: TRBD2; j_call: TRBJ2-1; clone_size: NA; cdr3_nt: TGTGCCAGCAGCTTAGGTCGGCGGGGGGCAGGTGAGCAGTTCTTC; cdr3_aa: CASSLGRRGAGEQFF
v_call: TRBV11-2; d_call: TRBD1; j_call: TRBJ1-3; clone_size: NA; cdr3_nt: TGTGCCAGCAGCTTTGGGACAGCACTTTCTGGAAACACCATATATTTT; cdr3_aa: CASSFGTALSGNTIYF
v_call: TRBV12-5; d_call: NA; j_call: TRBJ1-4; clone_size: NA; cdr3_nt: TGTGCTAGTGGTTTGGTGGCTCCAACTAATGAAAAACTGTTTTTT; cdr3_aa: CASGLVAPTNEKLFF
v_call: TRBV5-1; d_call: NA; j_call: TRBJ1-4; clone_size: NA; cdr3_nt: TGCGCCAGCAGCTCGGGGACGGCCTATAATGAAAAACTGTTTTTT; cdr3_aa: CASSSGTAYNEKLFF
v_call: TRBV27; d_call: NA; j_call: TRBJ1-6; clone_size: NA; cdr3_nt: TGTGCCAGCAGCTCAAAGGGGCGCGGCTTTGGCTCCTATAATTCACCCCTCCACTTT; cdr3_aa: CASSSKGRGFGSYNSPLHF
v_call: TRBV6-4; d_call: TRBD1; j_call: TRBJ2-7; clone_size: NA; cdr3_nt: TGTGCCAGCAGTAAAGGACAGGGGGTTGGAGAGCAGTACTTC; cdr3_aa: CASSKGQGVGEQYF
v_call: TRBV7-7; d_call: TRBD1; j_call: TRBJ2-5; clone_size: NA; cdr3_nt: TGTGCCAGCAGCTTATCGGGGACAGGGGCAAAGACCCAGTACTTC; cdr3_aa: CASSLSGTGAKTQYF
v_call: TRBV4-2; d_call: NA; j_call: TRBJ1-2; clone_size: NA; cdr3_nt: TGTGCCAGCAGCCAAGAAGCGACAGGCTCGAATGGCTACACCTTC; cdr3_aa: CASSQEATGSNGYTF
v_call: TRBV6-2/TRBV6-3; d_call: TRBD2; j_call: TRBJ2-7; clone_size: NA; cdr3_nt: TGTGCCAGCAGCGATTGGGGACTAGCGGGGCACTACGAGCAGTACTTC; cdr3_aa: CASSDWGLAGHYEQYF
v_call: TRBV19; d_call: TRBD2; j_call: TRBJ2-2; clone_size: NA; cdr3_nt: TGTGCCGCGGGGGAATCGAACACCGGGGAGCTGTTTTTT; cdr3_aa: CAAGESNTGELFF
v_call: TRBV19; d_call: TRBD1; j_call: TRBJ1-2; clone_size: NA; cdr3_nt: TGTGCCAGTAGTATAGGTGACAGGGGGTTAGATGGCTACACCTTC; cdr3_aa: CASSIGDRGLDGYTF
v_call: TRBV24-1; d_call: TRBD2; j_call: TRBJ2-2; clone_size: NA; cdr3_nt: TGTGCCACCAGTGATTCAGCTAGCGGGGTTGGGGCCACCGGGGAGCTGTTTTTT; cdr3_aa: CATSDSASGVGATGELFF
v_call: TRBV19; d_call: NA; j_call: TRBJ2-5; clone_size: NA; cdr3_nt: TGTGCCAGTAGTGTCGCCGGGACACAAGAGACCCAGTACTTC; cdr3_aa: CASSVAGTQETQYF
v_call: TRBV30; d_call: NA; j_call: TRBJ2-7; clone_size: NA; cdr3_nt: TGTGCCTGGAAGGTGGGTGTATACGAGCAGTACTTC; cdr3_aa: CAWKVGVYEQYF
v_call: TRBV19; d_call: NA; j_call: TRBJ1-5; clone_size: NA; cdr3_nt: TGTGCCAGTAGTATTGCCAGGGACAATCAGCCCCAGCATTTT; cdr3_aa: CASSIARDNQPQHF
v_call: TRBV6-1; d_call: NA; j_call: TRBJ1-3; clone_size: NA; cdr3_nt: TGTGCCAGCAGTGAGGTAAAGGGACGGCTGGGAAGGACCATATATTTT; cdr3_aa: CASSEVKGRLGRTIYF
v_call: TRBV5-1; d_call: NA; j_call: TRBJ2-2; clone_size: NA; cdr3_nt: TGCGCCAGCAGCTTGGTTCAACAGGGCACCGGGGAGCTGTTTTTT; cdr3_aa: CASSLVQQGTGELFF
v_call: TRBV5-6; d_call: TRBD1; j_call: TRBJ1-6; clone_size: NA; cdr3_nt: TGTGCCAGCAGCCCCCTCCGGGACAGGGGGAATTCACCCCTCCACTTT; cdr3_aa: CASSPLRDRGNSPLHF
v_call: TRBV29-1; d_call: NA; j_call: TRBJ1-4; clone_size: NA; cdr3_nt: TGCAGCGTTGATTTATACGCAAAAGGGGGGGTGGATGAAAAACTGTTTTTT; cdr3_aa: CSVDLYAKGGVDEKLFF
v_call: TRBV27; d_call: TRBD1; j_call: TRBJ1-2; clone_size: NA; cdr3_nt: TGTGCCAGCACCTTGTACGAGGGGGCGGATGGCTACACCTTC; cdr3_aa: CASTLYEGADGYTF
v_call: TRBV7-2; d_call: TRBD1; j_call: TRBJ1-2; clone_size: few; cdr3_nt: TGTGCCAGCAGCTTAGATCAGGGGGCCCGCTATGGCTACACCTTC; cdr3_aa: CASSLDQGARYGYTF
v_call: TRBV11-3; d_call: NA; j_call: TRBJ1-3; clone_size: NA; cdr3_nt: TGTGCCAGCAGCTCCTCTTCGGGAAACACCATATATTTT; cdr3_aa: CASSSSSGNTIYF
v_call: TRBV13; d_call: TRBD1; j_call: TRBJ2-1; clone_size: NA; cdr3_nt: TGTGCCAGCAGCATCGGACAGGCTCAGCAGTTCTTC; cdr3_aa: CASSIGQAQQFF
v_call: TRBV27; d_call: TRBD2; j_call: TRBJ2-7; clone_size: NA; cdr3_nt: TGTGCCAGCAGTTTAAATCTAGCGGCAGACTACGAGCAGTACTTC; cdr3_aa: CASSLNLAADYEQYF
v_call: TRBV14; d_call: NA; j_call: TRBJ2-3; clone_size: NA; cdr3_nt: TGTGCCAGCAGCCAAGATCCTACCCGGCGGAGCACAGATACGCAGTATTTT; cdr3_aa: CASSQDPTRRSTDTQYF
v_call: TRBV30; d_call: TRBD1; j_call: TRBJ1-4; clone_size: NA; cdr3_nt: TGTGCCTGGAGTTCAGTGGGGCCAGGGGGTAGTAAAAAACTGTTTTTT; cdr3_aa: CAWSSVGPGGSKKLFF
v_call: TRBV11-2; d_call: TRBD1; j_call: TRBJ1-1; clone_size: once; cdr3_nt: TGTGCCAGCAGCCTTATTACAGGGGGATCCACTGAAGCTTTCTTT; cdr3_aa: CASSLITGGSTEAFF
v_call: TRBV2; d_call: TRBD2; j_call: TRBJ2-1; clone_size: NA; cdr3_nt: TGTGCCAGCAGTGATAGCGGGGGTCGGTACAATGAGCAGTTCTTC; cdr3_aa: CASSDSGGRYNEQFF
v_call: TRBV2; d_call: NA; j_call: TRBJ1-2; clone_size: NA; cdr3_nt: TGTGCCAGCAGTCCGCAGGGGACCCAGTCCGGCTACACCTTC; cdr3_aa: CASSPQGTQSGYTF
v_call: TRBV7-2; d_call: NA; j_call: TRBJ2-5; clone_size: NA; cdr3_nt: TGTGCCAGCAGCCCCAGCGGGTCCGGGACCCAGTACTTC; cdr3_aa: CASSPSGSGTQYF
v_call: TRBV30; d_call: TRBD1; j_call: TRBJ2-1; clone_size: NA; cdr3_nt: TGTGCCCTCAGAAGGACAGGGATTAACAATGAGCAGTTCTTC; cdr3_aa: CALRRTGINNEQFF
v_call: TRBV7-2; d_call: NA; j_call: TRBJ2-3; clone_size: NA; cdr3_nt: TGTGCCAGCAGCTTAGGCGGATTTGACACAGATACGCAGTATTTT; cdr3_aa: CASSLGGFDTDTQYF
v_call: TRBV19; d_call: NA; j_call: TRBJ1-5; clone_size: NA; cdr3_nt: TGTGCCAGTAGTTTCAGTGGACAGCCCCAGCATTTT; cdr3_aa: CASSFSGQPQHF
v_call: TRBV13; d_call: NA; j_call: TRBJ1-3; clone_size: NA; cdr3_nt: TGTGCCAGCAGCTTAGTTGGGCAGGGATCCGGAAACACCATATATTTT; cdr3_aa: CASSLVGQGSGNTIYF
v_call: TRBV6-6; d_call: NA; j_call: TRBJ2-5; clone_size: NA; cdr3_nt: TGTGCCAGCAGTTCCTGGGGCCAAGAGACCCAGTACTTC; cdr3_aa: CASSSWGQETQYF
v_call: TRBV5-5; d_call: NA; j_call: TRBJ2-7; clone_size: NA; cdr3_nt: TGTGCCAGCAGCTTGCCCAGGGAGCACGAGCAGTACTTC; cdr3_aa: CASSLPREHEQYF
v_call: TRBV19; d_call: NA; j_call: TRBJ1-6; clone_size: NA; cdr3_nt: TGTGCCAGTAGTTCGCGAGGGAGGTATAATTCACCCCTCCACTTT; cdr3_aa: CASSSRGRYNSPLHF
v_call: TRBV4-3; d_call: NA; j_call: TRBJ1-1; clone_size: NA; cdr3_nt: TGCGCCAGCAGCCGAACCTTGAACACTGAAGCTTTCTTT; cdr3_aa: CASSRTLNTEAFF
v_call: TRBV29-1; d_call: TRBD1; j_call: TRBJ1-5; clone_size: NA; cdr3_nt: TGCAGCGTGGGGACAGGGAGCAATCAGCCCCAGCATTTT; cdr3_aa: CSVGTGSNQPQHF
v_call: TRBV9; d_call: TRBD2; j_call: TRBJ2-1; clone_size: NA; cdr3_nt: TGTGCCAGCAGCGTTAAGTTCGGGGGGTCCTCCTACAATGAGCAGTTCTTC; cdr3_aa: CASSVKFGGSSYNEQFF
v_call: TRBV29-1; d_call: NA; j_call: TRBJ1-4; clone_size: NA; cdr3_nt: TGCAGCGTTGAAGGGTCGGCAACTAATGAAAAACTGTTTTTT; cdr3_aa: CSVEGSATNEKLFF
v_call: TRBV7-2; d_call: TRBD2; j_call: TRBJ2-3; clone_size: NA; cdr3_nt: TGTGCCAGCAGCTTAGGCCCTAGCGGGACAGATACGCAGTATTTT; cdr3_aa: CASSLGPSGTDTQYF
v_call: TRBV19; d_call: NA; j_call: TRBJ1-1; clone_size: NA; cdr3_nt: TGTGCCAGTAGTATCCAGGGCAACACTGAAGCTTTCTTT; cdr3_aa: CASSIQGNTEAFF
v_call: TRBV5-1; d_call: NA; j_call: TRBJ1-4; clone_size: NA; cdr3_nt: TGCGCCAGCAGTATTCGGCATAGCGGTAATGAAAAACTGTTTTTT; cdr3_aa: CASSIRHSGNEKLFF
v_call: TRBV19; d_call: NA; j_call: TRBJ1-2; clone_size: NA; cdr3_nt: TGTGCCAGTAGTATACAGGTAGCCCATAACTATGGCTACACCTTC; cdr3_aa: CASSIQVAHNYGYTF
v_call: TRBV7-9; d_call: NA; j_call: TRBJ1-5; clone_size: NA; cdr3_nt: TGTGCCAGCAGCTTAGAGGGGACGGTCAATCAGCCCCAGCATTTT; cdr3_aa: CASSLEGTVNQPQHF
v_call: TRBV6-5; d_call: TRBD1; j_call: TRBJ2-2; clone_size: NA; cdr3_nt: TGTGCCAGCAGTACCAACAGGGGCGTCGGGGAGCTGTTTTTT; cdr3_aa: CASSTNRGVGELFF
v_call: TRBV19; d_call: TRBD1; j_call: TRBJ1-2; clone_size: NA; cdr3_nt: TGTGCCAGTACCCTAGGGACAGGGAACTATGGCTACACCTTC; cdr3_aa: CASTLGTGNYGYTF